One and the same sample provided the 8 T cell receptor beta chains below, sequenced in a study of CD8+CD57+ T cells in acquired aplastic anemia. Genomic DNA constituted the template upon which TCR beta VDJ and CDR3 profiling was performed. From the reads, TCRdb called clonotypes with MiXCR, one entry per CDR3 protein. The table lists 150,000 to 200,000 distinct CDR3 sequences, 45% to 55% of them singletons, with around 3% in the top ten. Whoever was chosen for sequencing had shown CD8+CD57+ cell expansion by flow cytometry. Sequencing was carried out using sorted CD4+, CD8+, or CD8+CD57+ T cells (not recorded which) from PBMCs. Receptor source: a human donor with aplastic anemia.

This clonotype came up many times. The gene calls are TRBV5-5 and TRBJ2-7, with D perhaps given as TRBD1 or TRBD2 (5 bases each). This CDR3 spans 15 amino acids. Germline V gene sequence: CDR1 SGHKS, CDR2 YYEKEE (reference sequence). Trimming took 1 base from V and 1 from J, leaving 12 bases between them. The CDR3 spells CASSLIGAASYEQYF. The CDR3 coding sequence is TGTGCCAGCAGCTTGATCGGGGCAGCTTCCTACGAGCAGTACTTC.

A remark on this clonotype: Just one base apart from a much larger clone, this may be a read error. The chain couples TRBV19 to TRBJ2-4; 9 bases fit TRBD1. Germline V gene lookup returns CDR1 LNHDA and CDR2 SQIVND (reference sequence). CDR3 length: 16 amino acids. The CDR3 sequence is CACSLQGAGAKNIQYF. The CDR3 region has the DNA TGTGCCTGTAGTTTACAGGGGGCAGGAGCCAAAAACATTCAGTACTTC.

This clonotype was seen ten or more times. V and J are TRBV24-1 and TRBJ2-3, with a possible D match to TRBD1 (7 bases). The CDR3 totals 14 residues. V was cut by 4 bases and J by 4 bases, with 11 bases left in between. Germline V gene lookup returns CDR1 KGHDR and CDR2 SFDVKD. As DNA, the CDR3 is TGTGCCACCAGTGAAGGGGGGACAGCAGATACGCAGTATTTT. Protein: CATSEGGTADTQYF.

This clonotype was counted many times. J is TRBJ2-4 and V is TRBV20-1; D gene uncertain. The CDR3 loop spans 14 amino acids. V was clipped by 4 bases and J by 0 bases, with 10 bases between them. The germline CDR1 and CDR2 sequences are DFQATT and SNEGSKA (reference sequence). CDR3 bases: TGCAGTGCTAAGGCAGAGCTAGCCAAAAACATTCAGTACTTC. It is translated as CSAKAELAKNIQYF.

There are many counts of this clonotype. V and J are TRBV19 and TRBJ2-7; TRBD2 might be the D (6 bases). Trimming shortened V by 7 bases and J by 2 bases, and 18 bases separated the two germline ends. The germline V gene has CDR1 LNHDA and CDR2 SQIVND (reference sequence). This CDR3 contains 15 residues. The CDR3 reads CASTITAGSTYEQYF. The DNA for the CDR3 is TGTGCCAGTACCATTACCGCGGGGTCCACCTACGAGCAGTACTTC.

This clonotype was recorded once. V and J are TRBV5-1 and TRBJ1-1; D gene uncertain. CDR1 SGHRS and CDR2 YFSETQ come from the germline V gene. The CDR3 spans 14 residues. The V and J ends lost 1 base and 1 base respectively, with 8 bases between them. The CDR3 region is CASSLYGRNTEAFF. In nucleotides, the CDR3 is TGCGCCAGCAGCTTGTACGGACGGAACACTGAAGCTTTCTTT.

The chain uses TRBV2 and TRBJ2-5, with D uncertain. CDR1 is SNHLY, CDR2 FYNNEI, per germline. V lost 5 bases and J lost 5, with 3 bases in between. The CDR3 extends over 10 amino acids. This CDR3 is CASSLETQYF. For the CDR3, the DNA is TGTGCCAGCAGTTTGGAGACCCAGTACTTC.

This clonotype was picked up many times. The rearrangement links TRBV10-3 to TRBJ2-2; D is ambiguous. The germline gives CDR1 ENHRY, CDR2 SYGVKD. This CDR3 contains 16 residues. V dropped 0 bases and J dropped 0 bases, with 8 bases sitting between them. CDR3 protein: CAISESSGSNTGELFF. The DNA for the CDR3 is TGTGCCATCAGTGAGTCGTCCGGGTCGAACACCGGGGAGCTGTTTTTT.